Following are 22 T cell receptor beta chains from one sample sequenced in a study of Graves' ophthalmopathy and Graves' hyperthyroidism. Transcripts of RNA were the source for amplifying TCR beta CDR3 regions. RT-PCR was first run with HTBI primers, then multiplex PCR in a second round. Using its own MiXCR run on the multiplex PCR reads, TCRdb lists one record per CDR3 protein. The sample contains approximately 460,000 distinct CDR3 sequences, under 15% of which appear only once. Sequenced input: blood. All receptors come from a woman aged 30 to 39 with Graves' ophthalmopathy.

This clonotype was counted at least ten times. The CDR3 sequence is CSALRLAGELYEQYF. As DNA, the CDR3 is TGCAGTGCTCTGAGACTAGCGGGGGAGCTCTACGAGCAGTACTTC. This chain links TRBV20-1 with TRBJ2-7; 12 positions match TRBD2. CDR3 size: 15 residues. V gave up 5 bases and J gave up 3 bases; unmatched junction bases: 8. Germline CDR1 DFQATT, CDR2 SNEGSKA (reference sequence).

This clonotype has ten or more counts. The V call is TRBV6-1, the J call TRBJ1-5; D remains ambiguous. There are 14 residues in the CDR3. CDR1 and CDR2 (germline): MNHNS, SASEGT. V lost 2 bases, J lost 1 base, and 6 bases lay in between. The CDR3 loop reads CASSETVSNQPQHF. For the CDR3, the DNA is TGTGCCAGCAGTGAAACTGTGAGCAATCAGCCCCAGCATTTT.

The chain is built from TRBV11-2 and TRBJ2-2, with D perhaps matching TRBD1 or TRBD2 (5 bases each). V was pared by 3 bases and J by 7 bases, with 18 bases between. The CDR3 is 16 residues long. Germline V lookup: CDR1 SGHAT, CDR2 FQNNGV. CDR3 nucleotide sequence: TGTGCCAGCAGCTTCGGGACCCAGTCGGATAGCGGGGAGCTGTTTTTT. As protein: CASSFGTQSDSGELFF.

In its sample, this clonotype was seen many times. The chain joins TRBV29-1 to TRBJ1-3; D might be TRBD1 (5 bases). V shed 6 bases and J shed 1 base, with 13 bases lying between them. CDR1 and CDR2 (germline): SQVTM, ANQGSEA. The CDR3 sequence is 14 residues long. The chain's CDR3 is CSVSGGLSGNTIYF. The CDR3 nucleotides read TGCAGCGTCTCGGGGGGATTGTCTGGAAACACCATATATTTT.

This clonotype was seen many times. The gene calls are TRBV5-1 and TRBJ1-1, with a tentative D call TRBD1 (6 bases). The germline V and J ends were trimmed by 2 bases and 3 bases, with 17 bases remaining between them. Germline V gene data show CDR1 as SGHRS and CDR2 as YFSETQ. The CDR3 covers 16 residues. Here the CDR3 DNA reads TGCGCCAGCAGCTTAAGTGGGACACCAGGAGACACTGAAGCTTTCTTT. Residues: CASSLSGTPGDTEAFF.

This clonotype was recorded many times. This chain uses TRBV25-1 with TRBJ1-1; 9 nucleotides line up with TRBD1. Germline lookup yields CDR1 MGHDK and CDR2 SYGVNS. The trim removed 2 bases at V and 10 bases at J, leaving 2 bases unmatched. The CDR3 spans 12 residues. CDR3 amino acids: CASSEPTGGAFF. The CDR3 nucleotides are TGTGCCAGCAGTGAACCGACAGGGGGAGCTTTCTTT.

At least ten counts were recorded for this clonotype. The rearrangement uses TRBV28 and TRBJ2-7, with D uncertain. The CDR3 is 14 amino acids. Germline assignment: CDR1 MDHEN and CDR2 SYDVKM. V lost 6 bases and J 0 bases, leaving 12 bases between the germline ends. The CDR3 DNA is TGTGCCAGCAGCACCTGGTCTACCTCCTACGAGCAGTACTTC. As protein: CASSTWSTSYEQYF.

The sample holds many counts of this clonotype. J is TRBJ2-2 and V is TRBV10-1; 8 bases match TRBD1. Germline loops: CDR1 WNHNN, CDR2 SYGVQD (reference sequence). Germline trimming cut 7 bases from V and 3 bases from J; bases unmatched to any gene: 4. CDR3 length: 14 residues. CDR3 sequence (DNA): TGCGCCAGCATGGCGACAGGGGACACCGGGGAGCTGTTTTTT. Its protein product is CASMATGDTGELFF.

This clonotype was recorded many times. The CDR3 region has the DNA TGTGCCAGCAGCCCCTCAGGCAGGGGCGTTCCCTACGAGCAGTACTTC. Protein product: CASSPSGRGVPYEQYF. The genes are TRBV9 and TRBJ2-7; maybe TRBD1 (6 bases). Trimming took off 4 bases at V and 2 bases at J, with 19 bases between the two ends. Germline-derived CDR1 and CDR2 are SGDLS and YYNGEE. This CDR3 region has 16 residues.

This clonotype was seen more than once but under ten times. The gene calls are TRBV11-1 and TRBJ2-7; D remains ambiguous. The CDR3 extends over 15 amino acids. V was cut by 5 bases and J by 0 bases, with 14 bases left in between. CDR1 SGHAT and CDR2 FQDESV come from the germline V gene (reference sequence). The CDR3 loop reads CASSPAVGSSYEQYF. CDR3 bases: TGTGCCAGCAGCCCCGCGGTAGGAAGCTCCTACGAGCAGTACTTC. Based on the CDR3 plus reference TRBV11-1 and TRBJ2-7, the full variable domain is EAEVAQSPRYKITEKSQAVAFWCDPISGHATLYWYRQILGQGPELLVQFQDESVVDDSQLPKDRFSAERLKGVDSTLKIQPAELGDSAMYLCASSPAVGSSYEQYFGPGTRLTVT.

This clonotype was seen ten or more times. The gene calls are TRBV27 and TRBJ1-2; unclear D gene. The CDR3 has 14 residues. The ends were cut back, 6 bases at V and 6 bases at J, with 17 bases in the middle. Per the germline V gene, CDR1 is MNHEY and CDR2 is SMNVEV (reference sequence). The DNA for the CDR3 is TGTGCCAGCAGGGCTGAGGGTTTTGGCCATGGCTACACCTTC. Amino acid sequence: CASRAEGFGHGYTF.

The chain's CDR3 is CSARARTGVADSPLHF. CDR3 bases: TGCAGTGCCCGCGCCAGGACAGGGGTGGCGGATTCACCCCTCCACTTT. The gene calls are TRBV20-1 and TRBJ1-6; 9 bases are a match to TRBD1. The CDR3 covers 16 residues. J gave up 8 bases and V 6 bases, and 14 bases lay outside the gene matches. The germline V gene encodes CDR1 DFQATT and CDR2 SNEGSKA (reference sequence).

This clonotype showed up many times. This chain connects TRBV6-1 to TRBJ2-2, with D possibly being TRBD1 or TRBD2 (5 bases each). Germline loops: CDR1 MNHNS, CDR2 SASEGT. Trimming stripped 5 bases from V and 7 bases from J, with 11 bases between. CDR3 length equals 13 residues. As DNA, the CDR3 is TGTGCCAGCAGTCGTGGGGGTAACGGGGAGCTGTTTTTT. As protein: CASSRGGNGELFF.

The V call is TRBV20-1, the J call TRBJ2-7, with a weak D call TRBD2 (5 bases). The CDR3 is made up of 12 amino acids. V was trimmed by 5 bases and J by 3 bases, leaving 11 bases between them. Germline CDR1 and CDR2: DFQATT and SNEGSKA (reference sequence). This CDR3 reads CSARPAGYEQYF. CDR3 sequence (DNA): TGCAGTGCTCGCCCCGCGGGCTACGAGCAGTACTTC.

This clonotype was observed a single time. V is TRBV6-5 and J is TRBJ2-7, with 9 bases that match TRBD2. With 0 bases clipped from V and 6 bases from J, the junction kept 9 bases outside the gene matches. From germline, CDR1 is MNHEY and CDR2 SVGAGI. The CDR3 sequence is 16 residues long. CDR3 in amino acids: CASSYSKGSGSFEQYF. For the CDR3, the DNA is TGTGCCAGCAGTTACTCGAAGGGTAGCGGGAGTTTCGAGCAGTACTTC.

This rearrangement joins TRBV9 to TRBJ1-2; D gene uncertain. This CDR3 has 13 residues. Trimming took off 7 bases at V and 7 bases at J, with 17 bases between the two ends. CDR1 SGDLS and CDR2 YYNGEE come from the germline V gene. In DNA form, the CDR3 reads TGTGCCAGCTCCCTTGCCGGGCCCACTGGCTACACCTTC. Protein product: CASSLAGPTGYTF. Full variable domain (outside the CDR3, taken from reference TRBV9 and TRBJ1-2): DSGVTQTPKHLITATGQRVTLRCSPRSGDLSVYWYQQSLDQGLQFLIQYYNGEERAKGNILERFSAQQFPDLHSELNLSSLELGDSALYFCASSLAGPTGYTFGSGTRLTVV.

There are many counts of this clonotype. The rearrangement uses TRBV20-1 and TRBJ1-5; 12 bases line up with TRBD1. The J segment lost 6 bases and the V segment lost 4 bases, leaving 4 bases of the junction unmatched. The CDR3 covers 14 residues. The germline CDR1 and CDR2 sequences are DFQATT and SNEGSKA (reference sequence). Here the CDR3 DNA reads TGCAGTGCTACGGGGACAGGGGGCGGTCAGCCCCAGCATTTT. Translating gives CSATGTGGGQPQHF.

In this sample, this clonotype turned up once. A read error may account for a junction end that differs from germline. V and J are TRBV19 and TRBJ1-5; TRBD1 is a possible D gene (5 bases). The CDR3 runs to 15 residues. Germline loops: CDR1 LNHDA, CDR2 SQIVND (reference sequence). The CDR3: CASSITGDSNQPQDF. The CDR3 coding sequence is TGTGCCAGTAGTATCACGGGGGATAGCAATCAGCCCCAGGATTTT.

The sample holds a few counts of this clonotype. The V gene is TRBV5-1, the J gene TRBJ2-7; D ambiguous. The V end lost 1 base, the J end lost 6 bases, and 14 bases lay between the germline ends. This CDR3 is built from 14 residues. Germline CDR1 and CDR2: SGHRS and YFSETQ. The CDR3 spells CASSLQAPVGEQYF. The CDR3 coding sequence is TGCGCCAGCAGCTTGCAGGCCCCCGTGGGCGAGCAGTACTTC.

Concerning this clonotype itself: A read error may be the cause here, since a much bigger clone is one base away. The genes are TRBV2 and TRBJ1-2; D gene uncertain. The CDR3 has 14 residues. The V gene lost 1 base and the J gene lost 0 bases, with 6 bases spanning the gap. Per germline, CDR1 SNHLY and CDR2 FYNNEI. CDR3 amino acids: CASSEDPANYGYTF. The CDR3 DNA follows: TGTGCCAGCAGTGAAGATCCAGCTAACTATGGCTACACCTTC.

This clonotype was detected many times. This clone may be a read error of a much larger clone one base away. The chain is built from TRBV28 and TRBJ1-2, with 8 positions matching TRBD1. Germline V gene sequence: CDR1 MDHEN, CDR2 SYDVKM. This CDR3 spans 13 amino acids. Written as DNA, the CDR3 is TGTGCCGGCAGTGGACAGGGCAACTATGGCTACACCTTC. Its translation: CAGSGQGNYGYTF.

This clonotype was observed many times. The chain has TRBV12-3 or TRBV12-4 and TRBJ1-5; TRBD1 might be the D (5 bases). V gave up 7 bases and J gave up 7 bases, with 23 bases separating them. The CDR3 contains 16 residues. Written as DNA, the CDR3 is TGTGCCAGCACCCCGGGGTGGGACGGAGGGATCCAGCCCCAGCATTTT. Its protein product is CASTPGWDGGIQPQHF.